These 10 T cell receptor beta chains share one sample of origin, sequenced in a study of T and B cells in COVID-19 patients. TRB rearrangements were amplified by multiplex PCR with BIOMED2 TRB-A/B primers. TCRdb processed the multiplex PCR reads anew with MiXCR; each CDR3 protein has one entry. The sample carries some 13,000 distinct CDR3 sequences, around 25% recorded once. TRB was amplified from about 240-490 ng of blood genomic DNA. What was sequenced was blood. The source is a human donor who had recovered from COVID-19.

In its sample, this clonotype was seen once. The genes are TRBV11-2 and TRBJ2-2, with D unclear. The CDR3 covers 12 residues. Trimming left V 6 bases short and J 4 bases short, with 6 bases between. Germline V lookup: CDR1 SGHAT, CDR2 FQNNGV. The CDR3 sequence: CASRFGTGELFF. The CDR3 DNA follows: TGTGCCAGCAGATTCGGCACCGGGGAGCTGTTTTTT.

This clonotype was seen many times. The rearrangement joins TRBV5-4 to TRBJ2-5; D remains unclear. The V gene's germline CDR1 is SGHNT and CDR2 YYREEE (reference sequence). V was pared by 2 bases and J by 3 bases, with 17 bases between. The length of the CDR3 is 16 residues. The CDR3 DNA sequence: TGTGCCAGCAGCTTCGTAAAGGGAATTACCAAAGAGACCCAGTACTTC. Amino acids: CASSFVKGITKETQYF.

By share of the sample, this clonotype is medium-sized. This chain connects TRBV27 to TRBJ2-5; D is possibly TRBD2 (6 bases). Between the trimmed V and J ends, which lost 2 bases and 5 bases, there was a span of 12 bases. The CDR3 covers 14 residues. CDR1 is MNHEY and CDR2 is SMNVEV in the germline V gene (reference sequence). Written as DNA, the CDR3 is TGTGCCAGCAGTTTACTCGGGGGTGGGGAGACCCAGTACTTC. Translation gives CASSLLGGGETQYF.

The rearrangement uses TRBV19 and TRBJ2-3; TRBD2 matches 9 bases. The CDR3 extends over 15 amino acids. V gave up 8 bases and J gave up 2 bases; unmatched junction bases: 8. In germline, CDR1 is LNHDA, CDR2 SQIVND (reference sequence). For the CDR3, the DNA is TGTGCCAGTGGCGGGGGGGGACGAGCCACAGATACGCAGTATTTT. This gives the protein CASGGGGRATDTQYF.

The chain links TRBV6-1 to TRBJ2-7; D is unresolved. In germline, CDR1 is MNHNS, CDR2 SASEGT. This CDR3 region has 14 residues. V was trimmed by 3 bases and J by 2 bases, leaving 11 bases between them. The CDR3 spells CASSELLTPYEQYF. The CDR3 DNA follows: TGTGCCAGCAGTGAGCTGCTAACCCCCTACGAGCAGTACTTC.

The chain links TRBV7-2 to TRBJ1-1; D is perhaps TRBD1 (6 bases). The CDR3 runs to 13 residues. CDR1 and CDR2 (germline): SGHTA, FQGNSA. Trimming removed 6 bases at V and 11 bases at J, with 19 bases between. The CDR3 sequence: CASSPLAGARAFF. The CDR3 region has the DNA TGTGCCAGCAGTCCTTTAGCGGGGGCGCGGGCTTTCTTT. The entire variable domain, with the rest obtained from reference TRBV7-2 and TRBJ1-1, is as follows: GAGVSQSPSNKVTEKGKDVELRCDPISGHTALYWYRQSLGQGLEFLIYFQGNSAPDKSGLPSDRFSAERTGGSVSTLTIQRTQQEDSAVYLCASSPLAGARAFFGQGTRLTVV.

A single count supports this clonotype. CDR3 region: CASSYEGARDTQYF. The CDR3 DNA reads as TGTGCCAGCAGTTACGAGGGGGCGCGGGATACGCAGTATTTT. This chain connects TRBV6-5 to TRBJ2-3, with 7 bases fitting TRBD1. J gave up 6 bases and V 2 bases, and 5 bases lay outside the gene matches. The CDR3 runs to 14 residues. Looked up from germline, CDR1 is MNHEY and CDR2 is SVGAGI.

DNA for the CDR3: TGCAGTGCTAGTCGGGGGGCTGATGGAACTGAAGCTTTCTTT. Encoded protein: CSASRGADGTEAFF. The gene calls are TRBV20-1 and TRBJ1-1, with D possibly being TRBD1 (6 bases). V gave up 3 bases and J gave up 5 bases, with 16 bases separating them. In germline, CDR1 is DFQATT, CDR2 SNEGSKA (reference sequence). The CDR3 sequence is 14 residues long.

This clonotype was seen more than once but under ten times. The rearrangement uses TRBV6-2 or TRBV6-3 and TRBJ1-3; D is perhaps TRBD1 (6 bases). Germline CDR1 MNHEY, CDR2 SVGEGT. The CDR3 contains 15 residues. Trimming took off 6 bases at V and 2 bases at J, with 14 bases between the two ends. The CDR3 DNA sequence: TGTGCCAGCAGCCCGCGGACAGCGGCTGGAAACACCATATATTTT. Its protein is CASSPRTAAGNTIYF.

The chain uses TRBV27 and TRBJ2-3; tentatively, D is TRBD1 (6 bases). The germline V gene encodes CDR1 MNHEY and CDR2 SMNVEV (reference sequence). Trimming removed 6 bases at V and 1 base at J, with 14 bases between. The CDR3 has 15 residues. The CDR3: CASSNPGHRTDTQYF. The CDR3 nucleotides are TGTGCCAGCAGCAATCCGGGACACCGCACAGATACGCAGTATTTT.